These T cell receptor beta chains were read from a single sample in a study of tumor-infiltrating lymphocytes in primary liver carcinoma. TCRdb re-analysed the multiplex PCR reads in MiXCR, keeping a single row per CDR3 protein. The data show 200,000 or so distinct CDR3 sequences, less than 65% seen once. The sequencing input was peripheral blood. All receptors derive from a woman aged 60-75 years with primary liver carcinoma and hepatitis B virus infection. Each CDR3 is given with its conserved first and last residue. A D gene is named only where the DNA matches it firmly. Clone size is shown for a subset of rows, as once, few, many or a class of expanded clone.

CASGLKGPAGPPNEQFF TGTGCCAGCGGCTTAAAAGGCCCAGCGGGGCCCCCCAATGAGCAGTTCTTC TRBV11-2 NA TRBD2 TRBJ2-1
CASSQEWRESNIQYF TGTGCCAGCAGCCAAGAGTGGAGGGAGTCAAACATTCAGTACTTC TRBV4-2 many NA TRBJ2-4
CASSPTTGGEKLFF TGTGCCAGCAGTCCGACGACAGGTGGGGAAAAACTGTTTTTT TRBV6-6 NA NA TRBJ1-4
CASTSTGELFF TGTGCCAGCACCAGCACCGGGGAGCTGTTTTTT TRBV6-5 NA NA TRBJ2-2
CTTGLAGGLGRNVQFF TGTACCACAGGACTAGCGGGAGGGCTAGGTCGCAATGTGCAGTTCTTC TRBV10-3 NA TRBD2 TRBJ2-1
CASSEGALRRHF TGTGCTAGCAGTGAAGGCGCCCTACGGCGGCATTTT TRBV6-1 NA NA TRBJ1-5
CASCLYRDPSYEQYF TGTGCCAGCTGCTTATACCGGGACCCCTCCTACGAGCAATACTTC TRBV11-2 NA NA TRBJ2-7
CASSLVSGGPYEQYF TGTGCCAGCAGCTTAGTTAGCGGAGGACCCTACGAGCAGTACTTC TRBV11-2 many NA TRBJ2-7
CASSLTRTGLGNEQFF TGTGCCAGCAGCTTAACTAGAACAGGGCTTGGCAATGAGCAGTTCTTC TRBV7-2 once NA TRBJ2-1
CASRNSRRGDNEQLF TGTGCCAGCCGAAACTCGAGACGGGGAGACAATGAGCAGCTCTTC TRBV7-9 NA NA TRBJ2-1